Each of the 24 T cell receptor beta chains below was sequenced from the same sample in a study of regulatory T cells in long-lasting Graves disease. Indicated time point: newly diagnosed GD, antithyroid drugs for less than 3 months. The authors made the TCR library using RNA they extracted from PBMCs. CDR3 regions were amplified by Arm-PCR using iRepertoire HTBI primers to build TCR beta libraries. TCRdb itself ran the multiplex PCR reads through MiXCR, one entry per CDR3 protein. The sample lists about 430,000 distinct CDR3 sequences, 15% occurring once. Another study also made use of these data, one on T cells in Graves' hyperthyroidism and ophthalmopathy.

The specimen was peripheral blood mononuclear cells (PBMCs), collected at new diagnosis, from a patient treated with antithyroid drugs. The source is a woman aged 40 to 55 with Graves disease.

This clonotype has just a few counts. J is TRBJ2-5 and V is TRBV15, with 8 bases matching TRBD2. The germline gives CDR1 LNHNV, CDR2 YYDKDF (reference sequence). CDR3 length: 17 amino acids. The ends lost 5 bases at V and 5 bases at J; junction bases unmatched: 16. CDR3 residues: CATSRQRDGRVRETQYF. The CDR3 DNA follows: TGTGCCACCAGCCGACAACGCGACGGGAGGGTTCGGGAGACCCAGTACTTC.

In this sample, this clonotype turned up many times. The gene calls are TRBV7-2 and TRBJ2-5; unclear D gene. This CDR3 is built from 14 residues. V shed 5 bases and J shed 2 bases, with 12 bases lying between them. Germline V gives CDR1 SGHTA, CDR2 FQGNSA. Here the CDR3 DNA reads TGTGCCAGCAGCCCACGACTGACACAAGAGACCCAGTACTTC. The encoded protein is CASSPRLTQETQYF.

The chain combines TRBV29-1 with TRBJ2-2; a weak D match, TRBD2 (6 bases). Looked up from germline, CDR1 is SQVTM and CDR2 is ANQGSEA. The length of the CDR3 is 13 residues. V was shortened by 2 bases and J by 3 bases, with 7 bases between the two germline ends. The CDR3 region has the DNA TGCAGCGTTGAAAGCGGGTACACCGGGGAGCTGTTTTTT. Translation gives CSVESGYTGELFF.

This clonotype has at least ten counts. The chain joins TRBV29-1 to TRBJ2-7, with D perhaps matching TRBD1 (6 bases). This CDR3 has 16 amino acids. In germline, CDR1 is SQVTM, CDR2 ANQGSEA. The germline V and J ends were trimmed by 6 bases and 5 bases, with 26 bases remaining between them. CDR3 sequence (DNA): TGCAGCGTACAACAGGGACCGGGCTTAGTCGTCCACGAGCAGTACTTC. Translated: CSVQQGPGLVVHEQYF.

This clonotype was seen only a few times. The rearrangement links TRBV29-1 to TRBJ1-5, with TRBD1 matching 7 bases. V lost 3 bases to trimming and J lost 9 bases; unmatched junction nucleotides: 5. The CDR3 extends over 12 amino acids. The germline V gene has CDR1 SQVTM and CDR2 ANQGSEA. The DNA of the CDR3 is TGCAGCGTTGACCGGGACAGTCGGCCCCAGCATTTT. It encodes CSVDRDSRPQHF.

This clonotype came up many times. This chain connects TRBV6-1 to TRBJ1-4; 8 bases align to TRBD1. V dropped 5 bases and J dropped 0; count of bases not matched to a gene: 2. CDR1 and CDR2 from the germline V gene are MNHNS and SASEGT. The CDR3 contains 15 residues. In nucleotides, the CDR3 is TGTGCCAGCAGTCGACAGGGGCCAACTAATGAAAAACTGTTTTTT. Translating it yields CASSRQGPTNEKLFF.

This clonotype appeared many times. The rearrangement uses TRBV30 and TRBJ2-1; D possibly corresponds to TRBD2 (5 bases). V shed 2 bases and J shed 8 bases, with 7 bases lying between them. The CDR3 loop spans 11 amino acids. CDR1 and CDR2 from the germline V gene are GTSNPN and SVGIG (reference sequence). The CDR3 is CAWSLSDEQFF. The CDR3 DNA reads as TGTGCCTGGAGTCTTAGCGATGAGCAGTTCTTC. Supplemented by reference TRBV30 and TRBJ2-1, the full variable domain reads SQTIHQWPATLVQPVGSPLSLECTVEGTSNPNLYWYRQAAGRGLQLLFYSVGIGQISSEVPQNLSASRPQDRQFILSSKKLLLSDSGFYLCAWSLSDEQFFGPGTRLTVL.

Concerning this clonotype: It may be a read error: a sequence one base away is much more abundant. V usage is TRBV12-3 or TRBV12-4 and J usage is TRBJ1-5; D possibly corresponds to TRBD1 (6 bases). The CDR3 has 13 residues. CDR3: CAGSRGGGQPQHF. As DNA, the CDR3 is TGTGCCGGCAGTAGGGGGGGTGGACAGCCCCAGCATTTT.

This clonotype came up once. The CDR3 loop reads CASRRVTGVTGNTIYF. The CDR3 DNA reads TGTGCCAGCAGACGAGTAACAGGGGTCACTGGAAACACCATATATTTT. The V and J genes are TRBV6-1 and TRBJ1-3; 7 bases align to TRBD1. The CDR3 consists of 16 residues. With V trimmed by 6 bases and J by 2 bases, 10 bases remained unmatched. In germline, CDR1 is MNHNS, CDR2 SASEGT.

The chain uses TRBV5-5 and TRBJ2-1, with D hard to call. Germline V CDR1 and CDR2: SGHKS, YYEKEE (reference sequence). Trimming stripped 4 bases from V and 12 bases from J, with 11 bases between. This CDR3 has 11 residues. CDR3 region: CASSAVVGQFF. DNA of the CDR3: TGTGCCAGCAGCGCAGTGGTTGGGCAGTTCTTC.

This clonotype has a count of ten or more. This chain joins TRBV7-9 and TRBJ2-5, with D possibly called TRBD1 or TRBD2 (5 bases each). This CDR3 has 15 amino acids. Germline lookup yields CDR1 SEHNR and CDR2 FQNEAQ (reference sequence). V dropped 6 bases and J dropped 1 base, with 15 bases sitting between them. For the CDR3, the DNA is TGTGCCAGCAGTGCCCTCGGGGCCATCCAAGAGACCCAGTACTTC. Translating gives CASSALGAIQETQYF. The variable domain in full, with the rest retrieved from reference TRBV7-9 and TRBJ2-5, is DTGVSQNPRHKITKRGQNVTFRCDPISEHNRLYWYRQTLGQGPEFLTYFQNEAQLEKSRLLSDRFSAERPKGSFSTLEIQRTEQGDSAMYLCASSALGAIQETQYFGPGTRLLVL.

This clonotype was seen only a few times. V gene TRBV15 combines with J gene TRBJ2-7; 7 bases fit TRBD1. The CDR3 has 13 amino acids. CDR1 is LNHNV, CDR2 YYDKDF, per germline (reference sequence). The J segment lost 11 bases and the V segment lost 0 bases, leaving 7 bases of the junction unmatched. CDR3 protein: CATSRDGQGEKYF. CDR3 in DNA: TGTGCCACCAGCAGAGATGGGCAGGGGGAAAAGTACTTC.

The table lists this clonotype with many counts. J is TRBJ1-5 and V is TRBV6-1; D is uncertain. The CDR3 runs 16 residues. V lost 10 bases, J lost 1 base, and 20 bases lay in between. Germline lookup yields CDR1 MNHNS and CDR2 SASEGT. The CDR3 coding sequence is TGTGCCACCCATAGGACCCCTTCTAGGAGCAATCAGCCCCAGCATTTT. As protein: CATHRTPSRSNQPQHF.

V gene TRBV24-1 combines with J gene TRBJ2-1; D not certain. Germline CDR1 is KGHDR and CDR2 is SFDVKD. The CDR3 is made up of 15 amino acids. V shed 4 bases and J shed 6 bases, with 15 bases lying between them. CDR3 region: CATSEYPSESNEQFF. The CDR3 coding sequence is TGTGCCACCAGTGAATACCCAAGCGAATCCAATGAGCAGTTCTTC.

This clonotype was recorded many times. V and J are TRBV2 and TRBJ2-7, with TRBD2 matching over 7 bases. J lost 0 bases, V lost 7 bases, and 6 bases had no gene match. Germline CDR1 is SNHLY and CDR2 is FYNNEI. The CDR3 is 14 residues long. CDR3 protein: CASTSGITSYEQYF. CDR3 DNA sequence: TGTGCCAGCACTAGCGGTATAACCTCCTACGAGCAGTACTTC.

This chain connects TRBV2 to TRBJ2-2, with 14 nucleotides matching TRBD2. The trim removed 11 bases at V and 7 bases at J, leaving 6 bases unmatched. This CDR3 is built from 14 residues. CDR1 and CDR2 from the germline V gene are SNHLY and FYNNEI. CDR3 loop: CAGRGTSGSGELFF. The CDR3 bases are TGTGCCGGGAGAGGGACTAGCGGGAGCGGGGAGCTGTTTTTT.

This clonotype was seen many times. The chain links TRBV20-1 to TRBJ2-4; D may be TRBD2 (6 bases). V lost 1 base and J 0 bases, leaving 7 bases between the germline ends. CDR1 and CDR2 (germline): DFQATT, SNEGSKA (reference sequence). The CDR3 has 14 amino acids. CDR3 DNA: TGCAGTGCTAGAGCGGGACTAGCCAAAAACATTCAGTACTTC. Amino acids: CSARAGLAKNIQYF.

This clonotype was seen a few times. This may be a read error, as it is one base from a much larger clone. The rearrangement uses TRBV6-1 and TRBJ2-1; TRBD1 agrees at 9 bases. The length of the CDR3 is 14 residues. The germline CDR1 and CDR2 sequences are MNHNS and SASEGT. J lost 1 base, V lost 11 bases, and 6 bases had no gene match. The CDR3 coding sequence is TGTGCCTGCACAGGGGGCGCATCCTACAATGAGCAGTTCTTC. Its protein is CACTGGASYNEQFF.

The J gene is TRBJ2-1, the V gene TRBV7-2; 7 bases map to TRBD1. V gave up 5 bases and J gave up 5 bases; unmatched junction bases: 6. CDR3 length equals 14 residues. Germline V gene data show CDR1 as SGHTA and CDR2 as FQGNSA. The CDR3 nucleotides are TGTGCCAGCAGCGACCGGCAGGGGGACAATGAGCAGTTCTTC. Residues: CASSDRQGDNEQFF. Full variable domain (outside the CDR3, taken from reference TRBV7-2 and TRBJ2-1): GAGVSQSPSNKVTEKGKDVELRCDPISGHTALYWYRQSLGQGLEFLIYFQGNSAPDKSGLPSDRFSAERTGGSVSTLTIQRTQQEDSAVYLCASSDRQGDNEQFFGPGTRLTVL.

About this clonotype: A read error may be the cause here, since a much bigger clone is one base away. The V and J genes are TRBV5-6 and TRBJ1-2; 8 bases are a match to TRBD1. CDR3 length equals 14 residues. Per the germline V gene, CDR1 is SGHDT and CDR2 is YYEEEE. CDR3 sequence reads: CASSLWTGSDGYIF. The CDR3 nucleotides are TGTGCCAGCAGCCTATGGACAGGGAGCGATGGCTACATCTTC.

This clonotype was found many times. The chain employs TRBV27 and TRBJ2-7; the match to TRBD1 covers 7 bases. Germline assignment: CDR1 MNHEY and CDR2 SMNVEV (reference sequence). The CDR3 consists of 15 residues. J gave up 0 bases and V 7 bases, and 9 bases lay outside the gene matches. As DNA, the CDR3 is TGTGCCAGCAACAACAGGGGCTTTGACTCCTACGAGCAGTACTTC. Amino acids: CASNNRGFDSYEQYF.

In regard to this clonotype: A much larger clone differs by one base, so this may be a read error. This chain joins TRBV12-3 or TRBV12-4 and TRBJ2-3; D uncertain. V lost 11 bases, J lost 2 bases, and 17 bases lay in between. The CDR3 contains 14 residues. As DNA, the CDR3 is TGTGCCGGCATTCCCGGGTCCTCCACAGATACGCAGTATTTT. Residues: CAGIPGSSTDTQYF.

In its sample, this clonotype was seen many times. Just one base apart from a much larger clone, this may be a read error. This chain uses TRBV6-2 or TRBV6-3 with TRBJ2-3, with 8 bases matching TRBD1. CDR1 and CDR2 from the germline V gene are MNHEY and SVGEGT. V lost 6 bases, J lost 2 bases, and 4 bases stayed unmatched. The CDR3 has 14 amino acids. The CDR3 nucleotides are TGTGCCAGCAGACCGACAGGGGTCACAGATACGCAGTATTTT. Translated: CASRPTGVTDTQYF.

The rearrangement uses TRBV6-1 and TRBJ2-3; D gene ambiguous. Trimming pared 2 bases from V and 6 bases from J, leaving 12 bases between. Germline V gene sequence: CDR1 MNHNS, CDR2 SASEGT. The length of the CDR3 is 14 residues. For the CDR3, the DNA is TGTGCCAGCAGTGAAATAGTTGATTTTGATACGCAGTATTTT. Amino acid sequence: CASSEIVDFDTQYF.